This TCR beta chain was sequenced in a study of shared clonotypes between healthy human individuals. Repertoires were generated with immunoSEQ multiplex PCR, while TCRdb's copy carries only in-frame clones and drops some. Of a few million clones listed, nearly 97% are singletons. Germline CDR1 reads SGHRS; CDR2 reads YFSETQ. V dropped 3 bases and J dropped 2; count of bases not matched to a gene: 13. The CDR3 extends over 19 amino acids. Sequencing was done on a sample of naive CD4+ T cells sorted from blood. As for subset: CD45RA+ positively selected. The sequence derives from a young man in good health. The gene calls are TRBV5-1 and TRBJ2-6, with 8 bases identical to TRBD1. CDR3 nucleotide sequence: TGCGCCAGCAGCTCCCCCCCGGGGACAGGTGGGCCTGGGGCCAACGTCCTGACTTTC. It specifies CASSSPPGTGGPGANVLTF.